This is a list of T cell receptor beta chains from one sample in a study of cytomegalovirus exposure and HLA in healthy donors. TCRdb's table, derived via immunoSEQ multiplex PCR, lists solely in-frame clones and lacks some. The sample shows roughly 120,000 clones, about nine tenths of them seen only once. Material: PBMCs. The receptors shown here come from a man between 18 and 35 years old in good health and CMV-seropositive. Both conserved end residues are part of each CDR3. The D gene is left open where the match is weak. The listing skips clone size in some rows; elsewhere it reads once, few, many or a size class.

DNA: TGTGCCAGCAGCTTTAGGACAGGGGGCAGTGGCTACACCTTC; CDR3: CASSFRTGGSGYTF; V: TRBV6-5; D: TRBD1; size: .; J: TRBJ1-2
DNA: TGTGCCAGCAGTGCTCTAGGGCAGGGGGATGAAAAACTGTTTTTT; CDR3: CASSALGQGDEKLFF; V: TRBV2; D: TRBD1; size: once; J: TRBJ1-4
DNA: TGCGCCAGCAGTGATAATACAGGGATGAACACTGAAGCTTTCTTT; CDR3: CASSDNTGMNTEAFF; V: TRBV10-1; D: .; size: .; J: TRBJ1-1
DNA: TGTGCCAGCAGCGACGCTAGTAGCGGGGCCAACGTCCTGACTTTC; CDR3: CASSDASSGANVLTF; V: TRBV5-6; D: .; size: few; J: TRBJ2-6
DNA: TGTGCCAGCAGTTCACGCCCCCGAAGAAGTACAAATGAAAAACTGTTTTTT; CDR3: CASSSRPRRSTNEKLFF; V: TRBV27; D: .; size: .; J: TRBJ1-4
DNA: TGTGCCATCAGTGAGTCGCCAGGGTATTCACCCCTCCACTTT; CDR3: CAISESPGYSPLHF; V: TRBV10-3; D: .; size: .; J: TRBJ1-6
DNA: TGTGCCAGCAGTGACCCAGGACAGGGGTCTGACTTC; CDR3: CASSDPGQGSDF; V: TRBV2; D: TRBD1; size: once; J: TRBJ2-5
DNA: TGTGCCAGCAGCCCTCTACTAGCGTTGGTGACAGATACGCAGTATTTT; CDR3: CASSPLLALVTDTQYF; V: TRBV14; D: TRBD2; size: .; J: TRBJ2-3
DNA: TGTGCCAGCAGCTTAGGGTACGGACAGGGGTACAATGAGCAGTTCTTC; CDR3: CASSLGYGQGYNEQFF; V: TRBV7-9; D: TRBD1; size: .; J: TRBJ2-1
DNA: TGCAGCGCCCGATCGGGACAGGCTGTAACCTACGAGCAGTACTTC; CDR3: CSARSGQAVTYEQYF; V: TRBV29-1; D: TRBD1; size: .; J: TRBJ2-7
DNA: TGTGCCAGCAGCCCCCGTCCCGGGACAGGGAGCCATGGCTACACCTTC; CDR3: CASSPRPGTGSHGYTF; V: TRBV5-6; D: TRBD1; size: .; J: TRBJ1-2
DNA: TGTGCCAGCAGCTTTGGGGGGGTGAGTGAGTCACCCCTCCACTTT; CDR3: CASSFGGVSESPLHF; V: TRBV5-4; D: .; size: .; J: TRBJ1-6
DNA: TGTGCCATCAGTGAGTCACGGCTGAAGGGACTTAATCAGCCCCAGCATTTT; CDR3: CAISESRLKGLNQPQHF; V: TRBV10-3; D: .; size: .; J: TRBJ1-5
DNA: TGTGCCAGCAGTCTGGGAGGGATTGGCAATCAGCCCCAGCATTTT; CDR3: CASSLGGIGNQPQHF; V: TRBV6-5; D: .; size: .; J: TRBJ1-5
DNA: TGCGCCAGCAGCTTAACTAGCGGGTACTACAATGAGCAGTTCTTC; CDR3: CASSLTSGYYNEQFF; V: TRBV5-1; D: TRBD2; size: .; J: TRBJ2-1
DNA: TGTGCCAGCAGGAGCGGGGGGGCCGGCGGGGAGCTGTTTTTT; CDR3: CASRSGGAGGELFF; V: TRBV6-5; D: TRBD2; size: .; J: TRBJ2-2
DNA: TGCGCCAGCAGCTTGCGGACAGGAGGCGGTGAAGCTTTCTTT; CDR3: CASSLRTGGGEAFF; V: TRBV5-1; D: TRBD1; size: .; J: TRBJ1-1
DNA: TGTGCCAGCAGTCCGGGACAGGGTCCCTACGAGCAGTACTTC; CDR3: CASSPGQGPYEQYF; V: TRBV28; D: TRBD1; size: .; J: TRBJ2-7
DNA: TGTGCCAGCAGTTCGGGAGGGATAAGGAATTCACCCCTCCACTTT; CDR3: CASSSGGIRNSPLHF; V: TRBV28; D: .; size: .; J: TRBJ1-6
DNA: TGTGCCAGCAGCTCCAAGACTTATGGCTACACCTTC; CDR3: CASSSKTYGYTF; V: TRBV13; D: .; size: few; J: TRBJ1-2
DNA: TGCATGGCACGGGGGGCCGGGGAGCTGTTTTTT; CDR3: CMARGAGELFF; V: TRBV20-1; D: TRBD2; size: .; J: TRBJ2-2
DNA: TGCAGCGTGAGGACAGGGTCCTACGAGCAGTACTTC; CDR3: CSVRTGSYEQYF; V: TRBV29-1; D: TRBD1; size: .; J: TRBJ2-7
DNA: TGCGCCAGCAGCACACGGGACTCCGCCACTGAAGCTTTCTTT; CDR3: CASSTRDSATEAFF; V: TRBV5-1; D: .; size: .; J: TRBJ1-1
DNA: TGCGCCAGCAGCCAAGCTGAGGCAGGGGGCTACGAGCAGTACTTC; CDR3: CASSQAEAGGYEQYF; V: TRBV4-1; D: TRBD1; size: once; J: TRBJ2-7
DNA: TGTGCCAGCAGCTACTACGTATCCCCATCGGGGTCACCCCTCCACTTT; CDR3: CASSYYVSPSGSPLHF; V: TRBV5-4; D: .; size: .; J: TRBJ1-6
DNA: TGTGCCAGCAGTTTATTCGGTGGACAGGGAAGAGGAACGCAGTATTTT; CDR3: CASSLFGGQGRGTQYF; V: TRBV28; D: TRBD1; size: .; J: TRBJ2-3